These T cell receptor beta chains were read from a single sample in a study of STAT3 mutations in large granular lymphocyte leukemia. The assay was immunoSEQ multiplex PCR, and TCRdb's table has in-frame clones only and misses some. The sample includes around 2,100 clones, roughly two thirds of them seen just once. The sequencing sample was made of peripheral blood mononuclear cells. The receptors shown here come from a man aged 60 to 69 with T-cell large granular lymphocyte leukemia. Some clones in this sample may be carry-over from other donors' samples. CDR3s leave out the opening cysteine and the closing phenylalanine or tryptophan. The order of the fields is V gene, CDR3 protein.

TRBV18,ASSPRETGEWSNEQF
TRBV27,ASRRIGDNYGYT
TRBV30,AWSADGGGYEQY
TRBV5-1,ASSPNDRVNYEQY
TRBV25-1,ASSGVRATYEQY
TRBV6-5,ASSYSNVGTNEKLF
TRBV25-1,ASSELYGYT
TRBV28,ASSWDIGYIHNEQF
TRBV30,AWSRDSGNYGYT
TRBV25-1,ASLEVGRQAF
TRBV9,ASSVEGASPLH
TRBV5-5,ASSLVLRVGGYT
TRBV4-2,ASSQHRAFEQY
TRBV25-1,ASSEVGGYGYT
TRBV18,ASSPGSQNEQY
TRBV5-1,ASSWTGVYEQY
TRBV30,AWSGFSGGPQETQY
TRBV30,AWKGDGGYT
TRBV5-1,ASSEPGGPTPYEQY
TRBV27,ASRGTGGGYT
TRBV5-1,ASSLQGAYEQY
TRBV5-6,ASSTLGFSTGEQY
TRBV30,AGTARDPPYEQY
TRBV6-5,ASRGPEGYEQY
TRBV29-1,SVATTANYGYT
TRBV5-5,ASSRTEGYSNQPQH
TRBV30,AWSTTATEAF
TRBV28,ASSLGGGLGGEQY
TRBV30,ASGTSPDEQY
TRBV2,ASSELGQLAGLEQY
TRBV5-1,ASSLETGRGYT
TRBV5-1,ASSKDRLTQETQY
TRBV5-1,ASSLVQTSSYEQY
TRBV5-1,ASSPGQGAGGYT
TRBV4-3,ASSQDRQLLTGELF
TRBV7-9,ASSWNQPQH
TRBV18,ASSRDSGAMGTEAF
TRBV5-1,ASSLDEGPDTQY
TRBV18,ASSPPWRTYEQY
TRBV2,ASNIDRNTEAF
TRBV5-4,ASSVQGAGGYT
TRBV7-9,ASSSHNNSPLH
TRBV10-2,ASSESSSPQNIQY
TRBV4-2,ASSQATGGETQY
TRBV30,AWSVTQQIHTQY
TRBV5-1,ASSASGVSDTQY
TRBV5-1,ASSTGQGGNTEAF
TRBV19,ASTNRQGRNQPQH
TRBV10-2,ASSGGANQPQH
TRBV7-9,ASSAQGGAEAF
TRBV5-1,ASSLSAGLTYEQY
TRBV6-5,ASSYLGNQPQH
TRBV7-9,ASSLGFINYGYT
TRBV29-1,SATAHSGNTIY
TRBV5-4,ASSLERGAKTDTQY
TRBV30,AWSVLTGGQPQH